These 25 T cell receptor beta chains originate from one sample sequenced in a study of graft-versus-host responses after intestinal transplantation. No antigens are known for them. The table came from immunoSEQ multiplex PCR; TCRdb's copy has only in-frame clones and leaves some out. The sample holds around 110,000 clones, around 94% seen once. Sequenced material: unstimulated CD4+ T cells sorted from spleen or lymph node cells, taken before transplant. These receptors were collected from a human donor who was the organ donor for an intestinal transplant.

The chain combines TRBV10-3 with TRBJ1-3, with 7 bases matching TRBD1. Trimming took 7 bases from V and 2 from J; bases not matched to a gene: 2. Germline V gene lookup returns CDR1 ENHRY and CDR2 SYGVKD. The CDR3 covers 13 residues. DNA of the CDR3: TGTGCCATCAAAGACAGGGCTGGAAACACCATATATTTT. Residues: CAIKDRAGNTIYF.

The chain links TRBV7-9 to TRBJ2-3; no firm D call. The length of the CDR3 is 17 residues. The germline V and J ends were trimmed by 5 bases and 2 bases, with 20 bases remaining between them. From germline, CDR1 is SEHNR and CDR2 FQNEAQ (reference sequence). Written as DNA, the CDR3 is TGTGCCAGCAGCCCATTGAAATTTAGCCCCCCCACAGATACGCAGTATTTT. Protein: CASSPLKFSPPTDTQYF.

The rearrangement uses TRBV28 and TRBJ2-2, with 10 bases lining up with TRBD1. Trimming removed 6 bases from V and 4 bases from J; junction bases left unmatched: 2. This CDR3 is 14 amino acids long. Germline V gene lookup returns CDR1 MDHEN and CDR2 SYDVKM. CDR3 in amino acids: CASRRQGATGELFF. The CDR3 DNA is TGTGCCAGCAGACGACAGGGGGCCACCGGGGAGCTGTTTTTT.

CDR3 DNA: TGCGCCAGCAGCTTGGGGGGGCGAGGCTACACCTTC. This sequence encodes CASSLGGRGYTF. This rearrangement joins TRBV5-1 to TRBJ1-2, with D possibly TRBD1 on 6 matching bases. Germline V lookup: CDR1 SGHRS, CDR2 YFSETQ. This CDR3 is 12 amino acids long. V was trimmed by 0 bases and J by 8 bases, leaving 8 bases between them. Based on the CDR3 plus reference TRBV5-1 and TRBJ1-2, the full variable domain is KAGVTQTPRYLIKTRGQQVTLSCSPISGHRSVSWYQQTPGQGLQFLFEYFSETQRNKGNFPGRFSGRQFSNSRSEMNVSTLELGDSALYLCASSLGGRGYTFGSGTRLTVV.

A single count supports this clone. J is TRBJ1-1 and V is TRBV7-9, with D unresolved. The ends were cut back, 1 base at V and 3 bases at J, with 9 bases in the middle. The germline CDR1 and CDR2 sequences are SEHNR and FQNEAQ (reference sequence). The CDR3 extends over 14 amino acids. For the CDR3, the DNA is TGTGCCAGCAGCTTAGATAGCGGCTACACTGAAGCTTTCTTT. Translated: CASSLDSGYTEAFF.

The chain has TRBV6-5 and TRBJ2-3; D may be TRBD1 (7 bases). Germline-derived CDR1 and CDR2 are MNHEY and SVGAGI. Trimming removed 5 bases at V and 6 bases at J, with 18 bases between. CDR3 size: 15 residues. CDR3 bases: TGTGCCAGCAGTCGCGGGACAGCCCCTGTGGATACGCAGTATTTT. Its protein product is CASSRGTAPVDTQYF.

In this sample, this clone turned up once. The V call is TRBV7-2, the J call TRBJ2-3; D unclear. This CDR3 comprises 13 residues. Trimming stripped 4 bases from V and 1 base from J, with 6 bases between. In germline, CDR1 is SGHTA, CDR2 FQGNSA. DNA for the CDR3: TGTGCCAGCAGCTCCCGAGGCACAGATACGCAGTATTTT. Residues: CASSSRGTDTQYF.

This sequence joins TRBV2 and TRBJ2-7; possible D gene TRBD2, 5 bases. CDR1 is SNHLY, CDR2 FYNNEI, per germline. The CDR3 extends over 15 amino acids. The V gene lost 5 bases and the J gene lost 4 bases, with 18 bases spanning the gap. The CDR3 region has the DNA TGTGCCAGCAGTTTAGAGGTTTCTGGGGAGTACGAGCAGTACTTC. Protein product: CASSLEVSGEYEQYF.

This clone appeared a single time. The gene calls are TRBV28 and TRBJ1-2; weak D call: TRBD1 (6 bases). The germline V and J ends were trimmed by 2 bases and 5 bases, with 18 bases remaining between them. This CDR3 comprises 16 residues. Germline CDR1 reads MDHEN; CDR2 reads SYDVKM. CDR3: CASSLTFGGASYGYTF. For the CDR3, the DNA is TGTGCCAGCAGTTTAACCTTTGGGGGCGCTTCTTATGGCTACACCTTC.

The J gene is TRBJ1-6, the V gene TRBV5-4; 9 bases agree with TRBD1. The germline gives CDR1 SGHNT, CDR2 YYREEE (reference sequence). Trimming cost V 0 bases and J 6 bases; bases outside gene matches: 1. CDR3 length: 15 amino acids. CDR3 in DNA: TGTGCCAGCAGCTTGGGGGACAGGGCTAATTCACCCCTCCACTTT. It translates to CASSLGDRANSPLHF.

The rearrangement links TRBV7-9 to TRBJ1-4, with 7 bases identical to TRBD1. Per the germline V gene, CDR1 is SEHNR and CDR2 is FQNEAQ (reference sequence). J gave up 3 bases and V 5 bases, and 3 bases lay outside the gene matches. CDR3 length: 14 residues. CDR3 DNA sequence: TGTGCCAGCAGCGCCGGGACAGCTAATGAAAAACTGTTTTTT. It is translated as CASSAGTANEKLFF. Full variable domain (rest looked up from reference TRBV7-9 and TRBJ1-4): DTGVSQNPRHKITKRGQNVTFRCDPISEHNRLYWYRQTLGQGPEFLTYFQNEAQLEKSRLLSDRFSAERPKGSFSTLEIQRTEQGDSAMYLCASSAGTANEKLFFGSGTQLSVL.

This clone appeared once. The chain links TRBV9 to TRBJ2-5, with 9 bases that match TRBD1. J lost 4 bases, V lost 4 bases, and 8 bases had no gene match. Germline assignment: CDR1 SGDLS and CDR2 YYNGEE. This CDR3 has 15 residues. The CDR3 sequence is CASSLNTGGSETQYF. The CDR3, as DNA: TGTGCCAGCAGCTTAAATACAGGGGGCTCAGAGACCCAGTACTTC.

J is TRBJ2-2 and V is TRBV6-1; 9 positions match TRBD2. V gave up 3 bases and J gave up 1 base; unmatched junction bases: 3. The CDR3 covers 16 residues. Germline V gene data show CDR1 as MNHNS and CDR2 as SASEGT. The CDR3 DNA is TGTGCCAGCAGTGAGGGCGGGAGGGGGAACACCGGGGAGCTGTTTTTT. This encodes CASSEGGRGNTGELFF.

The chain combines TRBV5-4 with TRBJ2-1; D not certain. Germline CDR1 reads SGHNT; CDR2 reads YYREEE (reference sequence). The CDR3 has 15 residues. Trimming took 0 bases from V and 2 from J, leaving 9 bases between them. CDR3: CASSLEPRTYNEQFF. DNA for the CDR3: TGTGCCAGCAGCTTGGAACCTAGAACCTACAATGAGCAGTTCTTC.

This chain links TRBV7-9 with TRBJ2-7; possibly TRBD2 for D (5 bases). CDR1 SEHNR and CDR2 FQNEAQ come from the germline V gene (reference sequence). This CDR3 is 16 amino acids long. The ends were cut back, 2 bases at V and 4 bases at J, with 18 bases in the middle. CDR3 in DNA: TGTGCCAGCAGCTTATCCCCCCGATGGGGAGCTTACGAGCAGTACTTC. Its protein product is CASSLSPRWGAYEQYF. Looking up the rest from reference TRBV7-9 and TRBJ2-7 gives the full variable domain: DTGVSQNPRHKITKRGQNVTFRCDPISEHNRLYWYRQTLGQGPEFLTYFQNEAQLEKSRLLSDRFSAERPKGSFSTLEIQRTEQGDSAMYLCASSLSPRWGAYEQYFGPGTRLTVT.

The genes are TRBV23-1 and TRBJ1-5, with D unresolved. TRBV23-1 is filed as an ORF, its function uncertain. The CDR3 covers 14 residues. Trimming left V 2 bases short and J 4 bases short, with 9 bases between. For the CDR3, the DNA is TGCGCCAGCAGTCAAACGAACCCTAATCAGCCCCAGCATTTT. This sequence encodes CASSQTNPNQPQHF.

CDR3 nucleotide sequence: TGTGCCAGCAGTGAAGCGCGCCCCCAGCCCCAGCATTTT. Amino acids: CASSEARPQPQHF. The gene calls are TRBV6-1 and TRBJ1-5; D ambiguous. V lost 0 bases and J 7 bases, leaving 7 bases between the germline ends. This CDR3 contains 13 residues. Germline V lookup: CDR1 MNHNS, CDR2 SASEGT.

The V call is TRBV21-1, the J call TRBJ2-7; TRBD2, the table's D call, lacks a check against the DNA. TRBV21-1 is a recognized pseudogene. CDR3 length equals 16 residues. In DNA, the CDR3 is TGTGCCAGCAGCAAACTTAGAGCGGGACTTTCCTACGAGCAGTACTTC. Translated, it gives CASSKLRAGLSYEQYF.

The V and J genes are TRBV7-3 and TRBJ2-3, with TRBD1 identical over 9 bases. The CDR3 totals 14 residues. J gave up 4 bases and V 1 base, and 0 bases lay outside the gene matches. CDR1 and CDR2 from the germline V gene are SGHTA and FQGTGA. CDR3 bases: TGTGCCAGCAGCTTAAGGACAGGGGCAGATACGCAGTATTTT. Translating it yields CASSLRTGADTQYF.

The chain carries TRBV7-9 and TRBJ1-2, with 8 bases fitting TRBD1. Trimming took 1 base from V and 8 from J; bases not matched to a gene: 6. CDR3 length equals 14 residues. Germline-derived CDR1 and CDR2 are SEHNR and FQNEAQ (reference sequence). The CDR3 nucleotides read TGTGCCAGCAGCTTAGGTCCAGGGGGCTTGGGCTACACCTTC. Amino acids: CASSLGPGGLGYTF.

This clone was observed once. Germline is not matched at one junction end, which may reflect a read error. CDR3 nucleotides: TGTGCCAGCAGCCTAGCGGGAGGTGGGGCCTACGAGCAGTACTTC. Protein sequence: CASSLAGGGAYEQYF. The genes are TRBV7-2 and TRBJ2-7; 11 bases align to TRBD2. The germline gives CDR1 SGHTA, CDR2 FQGNSA. The CDR3 extends over 15 amino acids.

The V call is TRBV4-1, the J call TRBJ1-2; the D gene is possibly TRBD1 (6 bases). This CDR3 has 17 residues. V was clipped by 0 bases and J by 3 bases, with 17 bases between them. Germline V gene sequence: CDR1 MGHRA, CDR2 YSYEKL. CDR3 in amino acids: CASSQDPSRGEYYGYTF. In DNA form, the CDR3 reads TGCGCCAGCAGCCAAGATCCGTCGAGGGGGGAATACTATGGCTACACCTTC.

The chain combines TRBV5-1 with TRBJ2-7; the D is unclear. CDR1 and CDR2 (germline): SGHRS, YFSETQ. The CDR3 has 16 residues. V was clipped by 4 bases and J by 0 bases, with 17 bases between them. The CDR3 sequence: CASSPRDSWSSYEQYF. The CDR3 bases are TGCGCCAGCAGCCCTCGTGATAGCTGGTCCTCCTACGAGCAGTACTTC.

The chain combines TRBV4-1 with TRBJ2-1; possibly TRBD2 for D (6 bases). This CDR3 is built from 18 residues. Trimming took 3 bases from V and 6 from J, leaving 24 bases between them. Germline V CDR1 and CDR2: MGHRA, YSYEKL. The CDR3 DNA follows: TGCGCCAGCAGCCAGTTACTAGCAGACGGGAGACCGGTCAATGAGCAGTTCTTC. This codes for CASSQLLADGRPVNEQFF.

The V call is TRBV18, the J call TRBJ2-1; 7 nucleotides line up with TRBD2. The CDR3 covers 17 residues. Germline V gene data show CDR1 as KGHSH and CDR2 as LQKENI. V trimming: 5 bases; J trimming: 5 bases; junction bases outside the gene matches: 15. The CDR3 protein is CASSTGTSVMRNNEQFF. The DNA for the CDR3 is TGTGCCAGCTCAACCGGTACTAGCGTAATGAGGAACAATGAGCAGTTCTTC.